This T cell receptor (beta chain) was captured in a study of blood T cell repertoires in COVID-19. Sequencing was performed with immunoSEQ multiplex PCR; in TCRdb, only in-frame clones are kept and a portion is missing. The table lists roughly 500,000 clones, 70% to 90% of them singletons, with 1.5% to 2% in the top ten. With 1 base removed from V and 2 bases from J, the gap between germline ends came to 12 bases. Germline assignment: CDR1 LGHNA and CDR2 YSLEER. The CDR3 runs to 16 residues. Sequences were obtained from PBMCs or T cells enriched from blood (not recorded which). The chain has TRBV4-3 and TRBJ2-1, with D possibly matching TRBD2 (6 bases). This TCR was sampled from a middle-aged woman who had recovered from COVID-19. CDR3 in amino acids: CASSQVTGAAYNEQFF. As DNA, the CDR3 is TGCGCCAGCAGCCAAGTAACGGGAGCGGCCTACAATGAGCAGTTCTTC.